This TCR beta chain is drawn from a study of cytomegalovirus exposure and HLA in healthy donors. The study, taken as a whole, reports: Per a prior analysis, the majority of TCR beta V segments were productive roughly 87% or roughly 30% of the time. Versus the roughly 670-donor mean, an Asian-associated ancestry cluster reportedly showed fewer N-insertions in a later analysis.

The CDR3 is 17 residues long. Per germline, CDR1 LGHNT and CDR2 FRNRAP. V lost 1 base to trimming and J lost 0 bases, with 13 bases between them. A note on this clone: No antigen is known for it.

13 Jbeta primers and 60 Vbeta primers were used for the PCR. Sequencing used immunoSEQ multiplex PCR; TCRdb keeps in-frame clones, though not all of them. The table has around 92,000 clones, roughly 80% seen once. The chain couples TRBV12-5 to TRBJ1-5; D is uncertain. The sample was PBMCs. This TCR was sampled from a girl under 10 years old in good health and CMV-seropositive. CDR3 protein: CASGLDWGDNSNQPQHF. In DNA, the CDR3 is TGTGCTAGTGGTTTGGACTGGGGAGATAATAGCAATCAGCCCCAGCATTTT.